The next 2 T cell receptor beta chains were all read from a single sample in a study of cytomegalovirus exposure and HLA in healthy donors. The PCR had 60 Vbeta and 13 Jbeta primers. The assay was immunoSEQ multiplex PCR, and TCRdb's table has in-frame clones only and misses some. The table has approximately 100,000 clones, roughly 76% seen once; the top ten hold 10% to 15%. What was sequenced was PBMCs. These receptors were taken from a woman in her 40s in good health and CMV-seropositive.

The rearrangement uses TRBV9 and TRBJ2-1, with TRBD2 matching 11 bases. Germline V lookup: CDR1 SGDLS, CDR2 YYNGEE. V lost 0 bases and J lost 6; bases outside the gene matches: 2. The CDR3 covers 15 residues. CDR3 nucleotide sequence: TGTGCCAGCAGCGTAGAAACTAGCGGGGGCAATGAGCAGTTCTTC. Protein product: CASSVETSGGNEQFF.

In this sample, this clone turned up once. This sequence joins TRBV19 and TRBJ2-2, with D unclear. V was pared by 1 base and J by 5 bases, with 11 bases between. Germline lookup yields CDR1 LNHDA and CDR2 SQIVND (reference sequence). The CDR3 covers 15 residues. The CDR3 coding sequence is TGTGCCAGTAGTATAGGGGTCGCGGAGACCGGGGAGCTGTTTTTT. It encodes CASSIGVAETGELFF.